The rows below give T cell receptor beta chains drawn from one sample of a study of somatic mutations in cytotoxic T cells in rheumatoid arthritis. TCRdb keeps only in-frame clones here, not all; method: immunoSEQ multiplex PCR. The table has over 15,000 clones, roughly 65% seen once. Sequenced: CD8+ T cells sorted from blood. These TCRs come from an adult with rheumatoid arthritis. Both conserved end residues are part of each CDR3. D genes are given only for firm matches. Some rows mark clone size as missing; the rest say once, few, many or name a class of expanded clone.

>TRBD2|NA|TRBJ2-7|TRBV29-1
TGCAGCGTTGAAGATTGGGGGGGTTATACCTACGAGCAGTACTTC
CSVEDWGGYTYEQYF
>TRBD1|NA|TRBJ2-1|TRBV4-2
TGTGCCAGCAGCCAGGTACAGGGGATCCCCTACAATGAGCAGTTCTTC
CASSQVQGIPYNEQFF
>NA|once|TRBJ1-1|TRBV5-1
TGCGCCAGCAGCCTCGGGGGGCGGGCTTTCTTT
CASSLGGRAFF
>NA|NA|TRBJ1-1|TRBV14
TGTGCCAGCAGCATTGCGGTGAACACTGAAGCTTTCTTT
CASSIAVNTEAFF
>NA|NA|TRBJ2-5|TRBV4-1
TGCGCCAGCAGCCAAGAACCCGACAGAAAACAAGAGACCCAGTACTTC
CASSQEPDRKQETQYF
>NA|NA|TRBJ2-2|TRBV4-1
TGCGCCAGCAGCCAAGTAGGTAACACCGGGGAGCTGTTTTTT
CASSQVGNTGELFF
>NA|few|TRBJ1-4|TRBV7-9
TGTGCCAGCAGCCCTACAGGGAAGCTTGAAAAACTGTTTTTT
CASSPTGKLEKLFF
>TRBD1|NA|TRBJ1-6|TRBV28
TGTGCCAGCAGTGTCTGGACAGGGAATAATTCACCCCTCCACTTT
CASSVWTGNNSPLHF
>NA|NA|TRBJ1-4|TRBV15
TGTGCCACCAGCAGAGATCTATTAAGGGGCGGGGATGAAAAACTGTTTTTT
CATSRDLLRGGDEKLFF
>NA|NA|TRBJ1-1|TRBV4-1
TGCGCCAGCAGCCACGGTCCAAAAACTGAAGCTTTCTTT
CASSHGPKTEAFF
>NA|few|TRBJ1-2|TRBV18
TGTGCCAGCTCACCAGGGGCTTCCGGCGACTATGGCTACACCTTC
CASSPGASGDYGYTF
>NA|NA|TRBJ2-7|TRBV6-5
TGTGCCAGCAGTTACCCTCGGGATGGGTCCTACGAGCAGTACTTC
CASSYPRDGSYEQYF
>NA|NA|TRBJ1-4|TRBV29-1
TGCAGCGCGGCGGGCAGGGAATATGAAAAACTGTTTTTT
CSAAGREYEKLFF
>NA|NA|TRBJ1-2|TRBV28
TGTGCCAGCATCCTAACGCTTGGGAGTAGCTATGGCTACACCTTC
CASILTLGSSYGYTF
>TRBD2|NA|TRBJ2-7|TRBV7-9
TGTGCCAGCAGCGCCCTAGCGGGGGATAACTACGAGCAGTACTTC
CASSALAGDNYEQYF
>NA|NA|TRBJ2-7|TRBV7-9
TGTGCCAGCAGCGGCCTGGAGCAGTACTTC
CASSGLEQYF
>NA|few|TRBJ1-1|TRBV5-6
TGTGCCAGCAGCTTGTTGACTCTCGGGGCCACTGAAGCTTTCTTT
CASSLLTLGATEAFF
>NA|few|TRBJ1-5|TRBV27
TGTGCCAGCAGTCGGACAGTACTCAATCAGCCCCAGCATTTT
CASSRTVLNQPQHF
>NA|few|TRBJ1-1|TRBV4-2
TGTGCCAGCAGCCAATCTGAGGGGGGACTCACTGAAGCTTTCTTT
CASSQSEGGLTEAFF
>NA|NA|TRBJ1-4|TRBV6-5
TGTGCCAGCTCATCAGGGAATGAAAAACTGTTTTTT
CASSSGNEKLFF
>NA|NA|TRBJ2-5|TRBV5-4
TGTGCCAGCAGCCCCTCAAAGCAGGGGAAAGAGACCCAGTACTTC
CASSPSKQGKETQYF
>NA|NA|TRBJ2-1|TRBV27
TGTGCCAGCAGTTTAGTTTCGATGGAGGGAAATGAGCAGTTCTTC
CASSLVSMEGNEQFF
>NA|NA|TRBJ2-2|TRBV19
TGTGCCAGTAGGATGAGGGGGTCCGACACCGGGGAGCTGTTTTTT
CASRMRGSDTGELFF
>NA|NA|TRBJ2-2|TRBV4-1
TGCGCCAGCAGCCAGGCGCCCCGGGCCGGGGAGCTGTTTTTT
CASSQAPRAGELFF
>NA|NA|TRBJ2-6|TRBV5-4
TGTGCCAGCAGCCCCCTCCTCTCTGGGGCCAACGTCCTGACTTTC
CASSPLLSGANVLTF